This T cell receptor (beta chain) was identified during a study of blood T cell repertoires in COVID-19. This clone was observed a handful of times. Only in-frame clones appear in the TCRdb table, and some are missing; sequencing was by immunoSEQ multiplex PCR. This sample yields 350,000 to 400,000 clones, of which around 88% are seen a single time; just over 7% belongs to the top ten. The source of this sequence is a woman aged 60-75 years with COVID-19, enrolled during active disease. The source material was peripheral blood.

The CDR3 sequence is CASSLPGAYGYTF. The CDR3 region has the DNA TGTGCCAGCAGCTTACCAGGGGCCTATGGCTACACCTTC. The chain employs TRBV11-1 and TRBJ1-2; tentatively, D is TRBD1 (6 bases). Trimming stripped 2 bases from V and 4 bases from J, with 8 bases between. Germline V gene sequence: CDR1 SGHAT, CDR2 FQDESV (reference sequence). There are 13 residues in the CDR3.